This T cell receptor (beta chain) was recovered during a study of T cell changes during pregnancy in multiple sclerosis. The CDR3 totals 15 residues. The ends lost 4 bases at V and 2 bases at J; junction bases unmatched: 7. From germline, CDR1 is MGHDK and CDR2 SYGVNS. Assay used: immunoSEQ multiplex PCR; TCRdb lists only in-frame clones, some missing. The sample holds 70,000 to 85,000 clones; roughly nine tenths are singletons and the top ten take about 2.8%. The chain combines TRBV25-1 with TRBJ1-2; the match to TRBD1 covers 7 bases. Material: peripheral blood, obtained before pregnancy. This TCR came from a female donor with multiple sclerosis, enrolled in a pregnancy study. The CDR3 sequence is CASSGPGGLNYGYTF. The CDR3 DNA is TGTGCCAGCAGTGGCCCAGGGGGTTTAAACTATGGCTACACCTTC.